This T cell receptor beta chain is from a study of cytomegalovirus exposure and HLA in healthy donors. Study in general: Early on, a data release was issued that held 80 million to 90 million unique TCRs from HLA-typed donors. Regarding the study as a whole: As was reported, the classifier diagnosed cytomegalovirus status with high specificity and sensitivity.

This clone was observed a handful of times. Its antigen is as yet unknown. The junction shows a germline mismatch at one end, possibly a read error. In the PCR, 60 Vbeta and 13 Jbeta primers were used. Generated by immunoSEQ multiplex PCR, the TCRdb table keeps only in-frame clones and is missing some. The data contain approximately 150,000 clones, about 71% of them seen just once; the ten biggest clones take up approximately 1.5%. Looked up from germline, CDR1 is PRHDT and CDR2 is FYEKMQ (reference sequence). This CDR3 is built from 14 residues. This clonotype was obtained from a man over 45 in good health and CMV-seronegative. The rearrangement uses TRBV13 and TRBJ2-7; 7 bases are shared with TRBD1. What was sequenced was PBMCs. CDR3 nucleotide sequence: TGTGCCAGCAGCATAGGGACAGATTCCTACGAGCAGTACTTC. This translates into CASSIGTDSYEQYF.